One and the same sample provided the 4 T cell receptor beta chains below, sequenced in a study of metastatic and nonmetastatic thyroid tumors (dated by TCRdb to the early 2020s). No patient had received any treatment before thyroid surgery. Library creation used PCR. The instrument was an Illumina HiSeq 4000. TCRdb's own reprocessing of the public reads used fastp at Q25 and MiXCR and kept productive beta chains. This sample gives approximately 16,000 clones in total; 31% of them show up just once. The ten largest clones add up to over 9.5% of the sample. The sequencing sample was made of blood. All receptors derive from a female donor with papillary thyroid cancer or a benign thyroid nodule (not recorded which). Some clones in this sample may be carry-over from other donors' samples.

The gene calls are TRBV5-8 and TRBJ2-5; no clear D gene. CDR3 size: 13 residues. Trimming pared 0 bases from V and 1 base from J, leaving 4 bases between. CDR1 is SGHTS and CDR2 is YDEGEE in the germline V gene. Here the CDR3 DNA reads TGTGCCAGCAGCTTGGGTCCCCAAGAGACCCAGTACTTC. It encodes CASSLGPQETQYF. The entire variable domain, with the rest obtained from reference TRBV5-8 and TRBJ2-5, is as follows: EAGVTQSPTHLIKTRGQQATLRCSPISGHTSVYWYQQALGLGLQFLLWYDEGEERNRGNFPPRFSGRQFPNYSSELNVNALELEDSALYLCASSLGPQETQYFGPGTRLLVL.

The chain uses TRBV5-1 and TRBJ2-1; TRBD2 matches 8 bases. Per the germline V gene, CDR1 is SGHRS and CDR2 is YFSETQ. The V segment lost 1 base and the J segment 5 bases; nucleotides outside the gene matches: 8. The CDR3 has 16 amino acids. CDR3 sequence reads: CASSLLGGGINNEQFF. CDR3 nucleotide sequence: TGCGCCAGCAGCTTGCTTGGCGGGGGGATAAACAATGAGCAGTTCTTC.

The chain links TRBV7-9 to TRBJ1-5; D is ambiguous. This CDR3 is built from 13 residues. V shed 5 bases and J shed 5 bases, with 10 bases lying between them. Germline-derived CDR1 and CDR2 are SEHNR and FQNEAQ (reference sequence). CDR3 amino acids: CASSPGLDQPQHF. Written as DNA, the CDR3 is TGTGCCAGCAGCCCGGGATTGGATCAGCCCCAGCATTTT.

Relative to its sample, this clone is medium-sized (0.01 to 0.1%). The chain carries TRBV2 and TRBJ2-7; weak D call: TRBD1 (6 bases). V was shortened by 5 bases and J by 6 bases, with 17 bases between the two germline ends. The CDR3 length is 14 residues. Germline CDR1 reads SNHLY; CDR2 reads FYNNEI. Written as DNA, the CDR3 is TGTGCCAGCAGTCCCCAGGGGCCAAACAGCGAGCAGTACTTC. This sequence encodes CASSPQGPNSEQYF.